This TCR beta chain was captured by sequencing in a study of shared clonotypes between healthy human individuals. The overall study: Each donor had three CD4 naive, three CD4 memory, two CD8 naive and one CD8 memory plate.

CD8 memory cells included CD45RO+ cells plus CCR7-negative CD45RA+ TemRA cells. TCRdb keeps only in-frame clones here, not all; method: immunoSEQ multiplex PCR. The repertoire holds some 100,000 clones, with about 63% as singletons. The V end was cut by 4 bases, the J end by 4 bases, with 20 bases between. Germline V gene data show CDR1 as MNHEY and CDR2 as SMNVEV (reference sequence). The CDR3 runs to 16 residues. To note about this clone: Its antigen is not identified.

Study conclusions and caveats: Sampling included only blood; tissue repertoires likely differ.

The chain recombines TRBV27 with TRBJ2-7; tentative D call: TRBD2 (5 bases). The receptor comes from a woman aged 25 to 39 in good health. The material sequenced was memory CD8+ T cells sorted from blood. Specified subset: CD45RO+ cells pooled with CCR7-negative TemRA cells. CDR3: CASSSVSSPGGYEQYF. In DNA form, the CDR3 reads TGTGCCAGCAGTTCGGTCTCGAGCCCCGGCGGGTACGAGCAGTACTTC.